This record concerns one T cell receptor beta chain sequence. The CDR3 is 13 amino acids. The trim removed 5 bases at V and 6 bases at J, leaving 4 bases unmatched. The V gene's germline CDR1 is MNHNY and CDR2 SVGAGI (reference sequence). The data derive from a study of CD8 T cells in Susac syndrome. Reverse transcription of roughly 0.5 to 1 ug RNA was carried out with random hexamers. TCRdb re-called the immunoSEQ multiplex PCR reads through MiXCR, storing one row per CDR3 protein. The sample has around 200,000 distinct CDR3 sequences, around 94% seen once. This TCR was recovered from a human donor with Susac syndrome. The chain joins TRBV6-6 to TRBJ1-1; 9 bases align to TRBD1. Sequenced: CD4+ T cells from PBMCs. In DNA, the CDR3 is TGTGCCAGCAGTCTACAGGGGGCGGCTGAAGCTTTCTTT. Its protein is CASSLQGAAEAFF.